The text below deals with one TCR beta chain. The entry originates in a study of blood T cell repertoires in COVID-19. Across the whole study: The United States, Italy and Spain supplied acute and convalescent COVID-19 samples. The analysed material was cDNA or gDNA that came from T cells, B-cell-depleted T cells, or PBMCs.

The authors' processing: Amplification from reference gene primers served as the basis for estimated nucleated cell counts. Measured with immunoSEQ multiplex PCR; TCRdb has only the in-frame clones, and not every one. The V and J calls and clone size come from that table; D and trimming were worked out from the DNA. The data show approximately 400,000 clones, approximately 88% seen once. CDR3 length: 13 residues. Per germline, CDR1 SGHRS and CDR2 YFSETQ. The germline V and J ends were trimmed by 0 bases and 10 bases, with 13 bases remaining between them. Sequencing was carried out using peripheral blood. This TCR derives from a man in his forties or fifties with acute or convalescent COVID-19. The J gene is TRBJ1-1, the V gene TRBV5-1, with unresolved D. CDR3 residues: CASSLDVEGGAFF. The CDR3 DNA sequence: TGCGCCAGCAGCTTGGACGTAGAGGGCGGAGCTTTCTTT.